These T cell receptor beta chains were read from a single sample in a study of cytomegalovirus exposure and HLA in healthy donors. The protocol was immunoSEQ multiplex PCR, while the TCRdb copy is restricted to in-frame clones and leaves out a portion. The table includes about 60,000 clones, over 85% detected once. Sequencing was performed on PBMCs. Receptors originate from a young man in good health and CMV-seronegative. Each CDR3 is given with its conserved first and last residue. A D gene is named only where the DNA matches it firmly. Clone size, where shown, is once, few, many, or a class for clones that have expanded.

d_call j_call v_call clone_size cdr3_aa cdr3_nt
TRBD1 TRBJ2-7 TRBV27 . CASSPDRGHEQYF TGTGCCAGCAGTCCTGACAGGGGTCACGAGCAGTACTTC
. TRBJ1-1 TRBV5-1 . CASSYATELNTEAFF TGCGCCAGCAGTTATGCAACAGAATTGAACACTGAAGCTTTCTTT
TRBD1 TRBJ1-1 TRBV28 . CASSPGQVYYGFF TGTGCCAGCAGTCCCGGACAGGTCTATTATGGTTTCTTT
TRBD2 TRBJ2-1 TRBV7-9 . CASSLGTSGRRSYNEQFF TGTGCCAGCAGCTTAGGGACTAGCGGGAGGAGGTCCTACAATGAGCAGTTCTTC
. TRBJ2-5 TRBV28 . CASSPPILETQYF TGTGCCAGCAGCCCCCCAATTTTAGAGACCCAGTACTTC
. TRBJ1-1 TRBV30 . CASSRGTEAFF TGTGCCTCCAGCCGCGGCACTGAAGCTTTCTTT
. TRBJ1-3 TRBV6-1 once CASSGTAKEYF TGTGCCAGCAGTGGGACAGCTAAAGAATATTTT
. TRBJ2-1 TRBV5-4 . CASSLYSSLDNEQFF TGTGCCAGCAGCTTGTACTCTAGCCTCGACAATGAGCAGTTCTTC
TRBD2 TRBJ2-1 TRBV29-1 . CSGAPPRAGVVDEQFF TGCAGCGGGGCCCCCCCTAGAGCGGGAGTAGTCGATGAGCAGTTCTTC
TRBD2 TRBJ2-3 TRBV4-2 few CASSPYSGGYTDTQYF TGTGCCAGCAGCCCCTACTCGGGAGGTTACACAGATACGCAGTATTTT
TRBD2 TRBJ2-7 TRBV6-1 once CATLWTSGFEQYF TGTGCCACCCTATGGACTAGCGGATTCGAGCAGTACTTC
TRBD1 TRBJ1-2 TRBV5-6 once CASSFPGSGGSNYGYTF TGTGCCAGCAGCTTCCCGGGATCAGGGGGCTCTAACTATGGCTACACCTTC
. TRBJ2-2 TRBV14 . CASSQDGGNAPGELFF TGTGCCAGCAGCCAAGATGGCGGGAACGCACCCGGGGAGCTGTTTTTT
. TRBJ1-3 TRBV28 . CASGTQGARAGNTIYF TGTGCCAGCGGTACCCAAGGGGCGCGTGCAGGAAACACCATATATTTT
TRBD1 TRBJ1-2 TRBV6-6 . CASSYSVDRGDYGYTF TGTGCCAGCAGTTACTCGGTCGACAGGGGCGACTATGGCTACACCTTC
TRBD2 TRBJ2-7 TRBV18 . CASSAGPGGYEQYF TGTGCCAGCTCCGCCGGACCGGGAGGCTACGAGCAGTACTTC
TRBD2 TRBJ2-3 TRBV11-2 . CASSFPGGTQYF TGTGCCAGCAGCTTCCCCGGGGGGACGCAGTATTTT
. TRBJ1-1 TRBV28 few CASSHRAQGRNTEAFF TGTGCCAGCAGCCATCGCGCACAGGGAAGGAACACTGAAGCTTTCTTT
TRBD2 TRBJ2-1 TRBV10-1 . CASGLLAGGCPYNEQFF TGCGCCAGCGGATTGTTAGCGGGAGGGTGCCCCTACAATGAGCAGTTCTTC
. TRBJ1-1 TRBV18 few CASSPENRDTAFF TGTGCCAGCTCACCAGAGAACAGGGATACGGCTTTCTTT
. TRBJ2-7 TRBV7-9 . CASSFGGTYEQYF TGTGCCAGCAGCTTCGGCGGAACCTACGAGCAGTACTTC
. TRBJ2-5 TRBV7-2 . CASSLERSRQETQYF TGTGCCAGCAGCTTAGAGCGGTCCAGACAAGAGACCCAGTACTTC
TRBD1 TRBJ2-7 TRBV5-1 . CASSLRQGAAYEQYF TGCGCCAGCAGCTTACGACAGGGGGCGGCCTACGAGCAGTACTTC
TRBD2 TRBJ2-2 TRBV19 . CASKGASGIAGELFF TGTGCCAGTAAGGGGGCTAGCGGGATAGCCGGGGAGCTGTTTTTT
. TRBJ2-2 TRBV28 . CASSGTGVGELFF TGTGCCAGCAGTGGCACGGGGGTAGGGGAGCTGTTTTTT
. TRBJ2-3 TRBV27 once CASRTLSTDTQYF TGTGCCAGCAGAACCCTAAGCACAGATACGCAGTATTTT
. TRBJ1-4 TRBV2 . CASSVSGRNEKLFF TGTGCCAGCAGTGTCTCGGGGAGGAATGAAAAACTGTTTTTT
. TRBJ1-5 TRBV19 . CASSITQAYNQPQHF TGTGCCAGTAGTATTACACAGGCATACAATCAGCCCCAGCATTTT
. TRBJ1-3 TRBV10-3 . CAISQGYSGNTIYF TGTGCCATCAGTCAGGGATACTCTGGAAACACCATATATTTT
TRBD2 TRBJ2-1 TRBV27 . CASSYKGLVDEQFF TGTGCCAGCAGTTACAAGGGACTAGTCGATGAGCAGTTCTTC
. TRBJ2-3 TRBV10-3 . CAISGADTQYF TGTGCCATCAGTGGCGCGGATACGCAGTATTTT
TRBD2 TRBJ2-5 TRBV6-5 . CASSWSQDSGRITQYF TGTGCCAGCAGTTGGAGTCAGGATAGCGGGAGGATAACCCAGTACTTC
TRBD2 TRBJ2-7 TRBV27 . CASGLGVTYEQYF TGTGCCAGCGGACTAGGGGTCACCTACGAGCAGTACTTC
TRBD1 TRBJ1-1 TRBV7-9 . CASSLAGQLFEAFF TGTGCCAGCAGCTTAGCGGGACAGCTATTTGAAGCTTTCTTT
. TRBJ1-1 TRBV7-8 . CASSLPGATEAFF TGTGCCAGCAGCTTACCTGGGGCCACTGAAGCTTTCTTT
. TRBJ1-1 TRBV5-1 . CASSLTFDRNTEAFF TGCGCCAGCAGCTTGACCTTCGACAGGAACACTGAAGCTTTCTTT
TRBD2 TRBJ2-3 TRBV7-2 . CASSFDAGGWADTQYF TGTGCCAGCAGCTTCGATGCGGGAGGGTGGGCAGATACGCAGTATTTT
. TRBJ2-3 TRBV9 . CASTGTGSWADTQYF TGTGCCAGCACCGGTACGGGGAGCTGGGCAGATACGCAGTATTTT
. TRBJ1-1 TRBV10-3 . CAISEMDSSEAFF TGTGCCATCAGTGAGATGGACAGCTCTGAAGCTTTCTTT
. TRBJ2-1 TRBV6-1 few CASSEGNWGPHNEQFF TGTGCCAGCAGTGAAGGAAACTGGGGCCCACACAATGAGCAGTTCTTC
. TRBJ2-2 TRBV5-1 . CASSSLGHANTGELFF TGCGCCAGCAGCTCACTAGGGCACGCGAACACCGGGGAGCTGTTTTTT
. TRBJ1-1 TRBV27 . CASSFGENTEAFF TGTGCCAGCAGTTTCGGGGAGAACACTGAAGCTTTCTTT